This T cell receptor beta chain was sequenced during a study of regulatory T cells in long-lasting Graves disease. This clonotype came up many times. Stated time point: persistent/refractory GD, antithyroid drugs over 5 years with positive TRAb. RNA isolated from PBMCs was used to make the TCR library. The authors drew 8.5 to 9 milliliters of peripheral blood into EDTA tubes. Assembly of TCR beta libraries relied on iRepertoire HTBI primers together with Arm-PCR of CDR3 regions. TCRdb called the multiplex PCR reads again in MiXCR, with one record for every CDR3 protein. The top ten hold under 25% of the sample, which has under 500,000 distinct CDR3 sequences, around 20% seen once. This TCR was sampled from a female donor with Graves disease. The sample here was peripheral blood mononuclear cells (PBMCs), taken when the disease was refractory, from a patient treated with antithyroid drugs.

CDR3 nucleotide sequence: TGTGCCAGCAGTCCTTTGTCCCAGGCGGGAGGGCTCTACGAGCAGTACTTC. It encodes CASSPLSQAGGLYEQYF. The V call is TRBV27, the J call TRBJ2-7; 9 bases align to TRBD2. The germline gives CDR1 MNHEY, CDR2 SMNVEV (reference sequence). The V and J ends lost 5 bases and 3 bases, in that order; junction bases with no gene match: 14. The CDR3 is 17 residues long.